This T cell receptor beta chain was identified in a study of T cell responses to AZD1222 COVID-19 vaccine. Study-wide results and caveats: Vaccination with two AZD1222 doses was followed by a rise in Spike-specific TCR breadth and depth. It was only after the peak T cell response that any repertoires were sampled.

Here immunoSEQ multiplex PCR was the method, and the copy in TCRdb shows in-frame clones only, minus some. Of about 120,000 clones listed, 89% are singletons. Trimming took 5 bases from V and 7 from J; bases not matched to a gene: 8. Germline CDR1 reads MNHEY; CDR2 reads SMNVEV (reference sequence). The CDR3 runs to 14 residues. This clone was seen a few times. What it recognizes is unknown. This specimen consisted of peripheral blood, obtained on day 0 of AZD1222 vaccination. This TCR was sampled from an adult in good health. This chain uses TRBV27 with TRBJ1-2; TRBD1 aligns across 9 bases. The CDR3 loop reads CASSRGGQGSGYTF. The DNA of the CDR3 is TGTGCCAGCAGTAGGGGGGGACAGGGAAGTGGCTACACCTTC.